This T cell receptor (beta chain) was documented in a study of blood T cell repertoires in COVID-19. Study-level background: Whether acute or convalescent, the COVID-19 samples came from the United States, Italy and Spain. Sample material is recorded as cDNA or gDNA derived from T cells, B-cell-depleted T cells, or PBMCs.

Here immunoSEQ multiplex PCR was the method, and the copy in TCRdb shows in-frame clones only, minus some. Among fewer than 250,000 clones listed, 88% were seen once. Germline lookup yields CDR1 MNHEY and CDR2 SVGAGI. V was pared by 6 bases and J by 6 bases, with 11 bases between. The CDR3 extends over 13 amino acids. The sequencing input was peripheral blood. The gene calls are TRBV6-5 and TRBJ1-4; D remains ambiguous. The receptor comes from a human donor in a cohort sampled during active COVID-19. The CDR3 loop is CASSSDFHEKLFF. The DNA for the CDR3 is TGTGCCAGCAGCTCGGACTTTCATGAAAAACTGTTTTTT.